This TCR beta chain was sequenced for a study of chemoradiotherapy in HPV16-positive cancers. Study details: Functional T-cell assays on two HPV16-positive patients' cells defined candidate HPV-specific clones and common TCR motifs. General observations from the study: HPV-responsive T-cell expansion during chemoradiotherapy was linked to improved recurrence-free survival in HPV16-positive patients. Non-HPV-specific T cells did not expand in tumors during treatment, whereas candidate HPV-specific clones and E7-related motifs did.

A remark on this clone: Its target is unknown.

Samples were taken several times over chemoradiotherapy. Trimming removed 0 bases at V and 6 bases at J, with 8 bases between. CDR1 and CDR2 from the germline V gene are SGHDN and FVKESK. The CDR3 sequence is 13 residues long. Sequencing was performed with immunoSEQ multiplex PCR; in TCRdb, only in-frame clones are kept and a portion is missing. The data hold approximately 12,000 clones, with 70% to 80% observed a single time. The clonotype comes from a human donor with HPV-associated anogenital cancer. The biological material was taken from a patient who underwent chemoradiotherapy. The chain combines TRBV14 with TRBJ1-1, with D hard to call. CDR3 sequence (DNA): TGTGCCAGCAGCCAAGATTTTGGGGCTGAAGCTTTCTTT. Translated, it gives CASSQDFGAEAFF.